This is a list of T cell receptor beta chains from one sample in a study of beta chain features in type 1 diabetes. Sequenced by immunoSEQ multiplex PCR; TCRdb stores in-frame clones only, minus some. The sample has 250,000 to 300,000 clones, over 11% seen once. The specimen was naive CD4+ T cells from blood. The source of these receptors is a man aged 30 to 39 with type 1 diabetes. The CDR3 runs from the conserved cysteine through the conserved F or W. The D gene is left open where the match is weak. The size of a clone is reported for some rows only, either as once, few or many, or as a class for expanded clones.

15 TRBJ2-4 - - TRBV9 CASSVGRGGRFIQYF TGTGCCAGCAGCGTAGGGAGGGGAGGTCGTTTCATTCAGTACTTC
11 TRBJ2-7 - - TRBV10-2 CASSEGQEQYF TGCGCCAGCAGTGAGGGGCAGGAGCAGTACTTC
15 TRBJ2-7 TRBD2 - TRBV7-2 CASSPAGTSDYEQYF TGTGCCAGCAGCCCCGCCGGGACTAGCGACTACGAGCAGTACTTC
14 TRBJ1-1 TRBD1 - TRBV5-1 CASRRDRPNTEAFF TGCGCCAGCAGAAGGGACAGGCCGAACACTGAAGCTTTCTTT
15 TRBJ1-5 - few TRBV30 CAWRSTGSNSQPQHF TGTGCCTGGAGGAGCACAGGGAGCAATTCTCAGCCCCAGCATTTT
14 TRBJ1-5 TRBD1 - TRBV28 CASSSDRGRQPQHF TGTGCCAGCAGTTCTGACAGGGGGCGTCAGCCCCAGCATTTT
15 TRBJ2-2 TRBD2 - TRBV5-4 CASSGRSGSPGELFF TGTGCCAGCAGCGGGCGGAGCGGGAGTCCCGGGGAGCTGTTTTTT
16 TRBJ2-3 TRBD2 - TRBV5-4 CASSTGTSASTDTQYF TGTGCCAGCAGCACAGGGACTAGCGCGAGCACAGATACGCAGTATTTT
13 TRBJ2-5 - few TRBV6-1 CASSVQKQETQYF TGTGCCAGCAGTGTTCAGAAACAAGAGACCCAGTACTTC
12 TRBJ1-2 TRBD1 - TRBV7-8 CASSPGQYGYTF TGTGCCAGCAGCCCGGGACAGTATGGCTACACCTTC
15 TRBJ2-5 TRBD2 - TRBV27 CASSSPTSVGETQYF TGTGCCAGCAGTTCACCGACTAGCGTAGGAGAGACCCAGTACTTC
12 TRBJ2-6 - few TRBV6-5 CASGRGANVLTF TGTGCCAGCGGGAGGGGGGCCAACGTCCTGACTTTC
14 TRBJ2-7 TRBD1 - TRBV5-1 CASSFGRGIYEQYF TGCGCCAGCAGCTTCGGCAGGGGGATCTACGAGCAGTACTTC
13 TRBJ1-5 TRBD1 few TRBV30 CAWSRQGSQPQHF TGTGCCTGGAGCAGACAGGGTTCCCAGCCCCAGCATTTT
12 TRBJ2-3 - few TRBV28 CASSDLFDTQYF TGTGCCAGCAGTGACTTGTTTGATACGCAGTATTTT